Given below is one TCR beta chain in context. The CDR3 loop spans 12 amino acids. Trimming removed 7 bases at V and 2 bases at J, with 9 bases between. Germline V gene sequence: CDR1 SNHLY, CDR2 FYNNEI. This entry is derived from a study of CD8+CD57+ T cells in acquired aplastic anemia. Study-wide context: Sorting CD4+ and CD8+ cells gave DNA averaging about 3.3 ug.

TCR beta VDJ combinations and CDR3 sequences were profiled from genomic DNA. TCRdb itself ran the reads through MiXCR, one entry per CDR3 protein. Here the sample spans around 170,000 distinct CDR3 sequences, about 64% being singletons. The V call is TRBV2, the J call TRBJ2-7; tentatively, D is TRBD1 or TRBD2 (5 bases each). Sequenced input: sorted CD4+, CD8+, or CD8+CD57+ T cells (not recorded which) from PBMCs. The sequence derives from a human donor in good health. CDR3: CASNGGTYEQYF. CDR3 bases: TGTGCCAGCAATGGGGGTACCTACGAGCAGTACTTC.